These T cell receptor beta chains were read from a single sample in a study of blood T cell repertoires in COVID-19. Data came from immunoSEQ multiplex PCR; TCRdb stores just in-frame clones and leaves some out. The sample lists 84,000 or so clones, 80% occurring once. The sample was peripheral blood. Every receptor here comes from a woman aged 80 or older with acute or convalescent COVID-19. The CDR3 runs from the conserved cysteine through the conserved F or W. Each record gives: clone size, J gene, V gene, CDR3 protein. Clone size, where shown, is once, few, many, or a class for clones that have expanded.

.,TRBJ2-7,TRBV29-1,CSVEWAGVAYEQYF
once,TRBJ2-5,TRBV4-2,CASSQGGLAGIETQYF
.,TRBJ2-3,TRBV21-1,CARKGGKEDTQYF
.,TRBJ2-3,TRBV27,CASSRNLYTQYF
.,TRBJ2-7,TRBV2,CASSDLSPYEQYF
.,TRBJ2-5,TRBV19,CASSIASRVQETQYF
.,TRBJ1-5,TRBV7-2,CASSLGGRRPQHF
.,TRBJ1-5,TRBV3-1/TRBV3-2,CASSQVQSNQPQHF
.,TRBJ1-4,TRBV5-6,CASREGRNEKLFF
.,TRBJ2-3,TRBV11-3,CASSPRTGGVADTQYF
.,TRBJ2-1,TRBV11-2,CASSPLAGPGEQFF
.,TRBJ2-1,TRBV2,CASSEFPSGTYNEQFF
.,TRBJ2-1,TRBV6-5,CASSIAGGPNEQFF
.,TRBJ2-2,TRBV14,CATSKWGAGELFF
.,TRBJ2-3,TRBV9,CASSQGGQNTDTQYF